Listed below are T cell receptor beta chains from one sample, sequenced in a study of cytomegalovirus exposure and HLA in healthy donors. Method: immunoSEQ multiplex PCR; TCRdb's copy keeps in-frame clones and lacks some. The sample has approximately 75,000 clones, more than 65% seen once; the top ten hold approximately 17%. Source material: PBMCs. These receptor sequences come from a man aged 65 to 85 in good health and CMV-seropositive. CDR3s include the opening cysteine and the closing phenylalanine or tryptophan. Fields, in order: D gene, V gene, J gene, clone size, CDR3 protein, CDR3 DNA. The D gene is left open where the match is weak. Only some rows state a clone size, as once, few, many or a class for expanded clones.

>-|TRBV18|TRBJ1-1|-
CASETGLNTEAFF
TGTGCCAGCGAAACAGGCTTGAACACTGAAGCTTTCTTT
>-|TRBV9|TRBJ2-1|-
CASSVAASGYNEQFF
TGTGCCAGCAGCGTAGCAGCTTCGGGTTACAATGAGCAGTTCTTC
>-|TRBV9|TRBJ1-3|once
CASSADRPSGNTIYF
TGTGCCAGCAGTGCTGACAGACCCTCTGGAAACACCATATATTTT
>-|TRBV10-3|TRBJ1-1|-
CATRQSTNTEAFF
TGTGCCACCAGACAGTCAACGAACACTGAAGCTTTCTTT
>-|TRBV30|TRBJ2-7|-
CAWRGGNSYEQYF
TGTGCCTGGAGGGGGGGTAACTCCTACGAGCAGTACTTC
>-|TRBV2|TRBJ2-2|-
CASSVEGNTGELFF
TGTGCCAGCAGTGTTGAGGGGAACACCGGGGAGCTGTTTTTT
>TRBD2|TRBV6-5|TRBJ2-5|-
CASSYSGRNQETQYF
TGTGCCAGCAGTTACAGCGGGAGAAACCAAGAGACCCAGTACTTC
>TRBD2|TRBV7-2|TRBJ2-7|-
CASSLGTTSGRSYEQYF
TGTGCCAGCAGCTTAGGGACTACTAGCGGGAGGTCCTACGAGCAGTACTTC
>TRBD1|TRBV6-1|TRBJ2-7|-
CASVDWDRTYEQYF
TGTGCCAGCGTTGATTGGGACAGAACTTACGAGCAGTACTTC
>TRBD2|TRBV7-9|TRBJ2-3|-
CASSFTRGGFGTDTQYF
TGTGCCAGCAGCTTTACGCGGGGGGGCTTCGGCACAGATACGCAGTATTTT